This is a list of T cell receptor beta chains from one sample in a study of CD8 T cells in ankylosing spondylitis. TCRdb reprocessed the 5' RACE reads with MiXCR, giving one entry per CDR3 protein. The repertoire holds around 300,000 distinct CDR3 sequences, with 11% as singletons. Sequences were obtained from blood, either unsorted or a sorted T cell fraction (not recorded which). These receptors originate from a female donor with ankylosing spondylitis or in good health (not recorded which). Both conserved end residues are trimmed from each CDR3. The order of the fields is J gene, D gene, V gene, CDR3 protein. The D gene is left open where the match is weak.

j_gene: TRBJ2-3
d_gene: -
v_gene: TRBV7-9
CDR3aa: ASSLVSGNTDTQY

j_gene: TRBJ2-7
d_gene: TRBD2
v_gene: TRBV6-5
CDR3aa: ASSYTSGTTSYEQY

j_gene: TRBJ2-5
d_gene: TRBD2
v_gene: TRBV7-9
CDR3aa: ASSPRTSGETQY

j_gene: TRBJ2-7
d_gene: -
v_gene: TRBV5-1
CDR3aa: ASSLGAYEQY

j_gene: TRBJ2-7
d_gene: TRBD1
v_gene: TRBV5-5
CDR3aa: ASSLRDRGEEQY

j_gene: TRBJ1-2
d_gene: -
v_gene: TRBV5-1
CDR3aa: ASSLATGGAPPGGYT

j_gene: TRBJ2-5
d_gene: -
v_gene: TRBV20-1
CDR3aa: SVGQHQQETQY

j_gene: TRBJ1-1
d_gene: -
v_gene: TRBV7-8
CDR3aa: ASSSGEGRVTEAF

j_gene: TRBJ2-7
d_gene: -
v_gene: TRBV5-1
CDR3aa: ASSFTGYEQY

j_gene: TRBJ1-1
d_gene: -
v_gene: TRBV7-8
CDR3aa: ASSLTAGSEAF

j_gene: TRBJ1-5
d_gene: TRBD1
v_gene: TRBV29-1
CDR3aa: SAAGQGQSQPQH

j_gene: TRBJ2-3
d_gene: -
v_gene: TRBV7-8
CDR3aa: ASSLGGARSDTQY

j_gene: TRBJ1-2
d_gene: TRBD1
v_gene: TRBV5-6
CDR3aa: ASSPQGQGRIGYT